One T cell receptor beta chain is described in this entry. Its cognate antigen is unknown. V lost 5 bases and J lost 6; bases outside the gene matches: 9. The CDR3 runs 15 residues. Germline V lookup: CDR1 KGHSH, CDR2 LQKENI. Every patient was affected by relapse after autologous stem cell transplantation, while exposure to brentuximab vedotin was not uniform. The data are from a study of PD-1 blockade in classical Hodgkin lymphoma. Study overall: Patients were dosed intravenously with nivolumab at 3 mg/kg every 2 weeks.

Study outcomes and limitations: Possibly reflecting disease activity or prior therapy, repertoire differences have causes that remain undefined. According to reports, newly diagnosed patients had lower baseline TCR diversity than healthy donors, and relapsed/refractory patients had lower baseline TCR diversity still. Diversity similar to that of newly diagnosed patients was seen at baseline in complete responders.

Repertoires were generated with immunoSEQ multiplex PCR, while TCRdb's copy carries only in-frame clones and drops some. The top ten hold over 6.5% of the sample, which has about 75,000 clones, roughly 91% seen once. V usage is TRBV18 and J usage is TRBJ1-4; 7 bases match TRBD1. This clonotype originated in a human donor with classical Hodgkin lymphoma. The source was peripheral blood mononuclear cells (PBMCs), collected at baseline. The CDR3 region has the DNA TGTGCCAGCTCAACGTACAGGGGCGGGGATGAAAAACTGTTTTTT. The encoded protein is CASSTYRGGDEKLFF.